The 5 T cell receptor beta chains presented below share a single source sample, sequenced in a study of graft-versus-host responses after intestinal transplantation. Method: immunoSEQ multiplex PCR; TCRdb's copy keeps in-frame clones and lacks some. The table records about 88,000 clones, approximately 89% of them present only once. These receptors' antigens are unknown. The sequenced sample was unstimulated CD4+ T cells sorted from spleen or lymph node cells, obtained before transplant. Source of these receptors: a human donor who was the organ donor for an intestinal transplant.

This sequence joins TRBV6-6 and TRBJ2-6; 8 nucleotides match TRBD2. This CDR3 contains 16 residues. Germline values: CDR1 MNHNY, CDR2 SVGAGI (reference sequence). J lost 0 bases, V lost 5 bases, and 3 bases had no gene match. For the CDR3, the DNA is TGTGCCAGCAGTCGCGGGAGGCTCTCTGGGGCCAACGTCCTGACTTTC. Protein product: CASSRGRLSGANVLTF.

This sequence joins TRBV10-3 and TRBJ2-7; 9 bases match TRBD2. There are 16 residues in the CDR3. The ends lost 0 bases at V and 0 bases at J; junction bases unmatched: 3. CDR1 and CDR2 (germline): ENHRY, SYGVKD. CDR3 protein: CAISESAGGPSYEQYF. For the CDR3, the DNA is TGTGCCATCAGTGAGTCTGCGGGGGGGCCCTCCTACGAGCAGTACTTC.

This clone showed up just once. CDR3: CAISERGGRGIRTDTQYF. The CDR3 nucleotides are TGTGCCATCAGTGAGAGGGGGGGTCGCGGAATCCGCACAGATACGCAGTATTTT. The V gene is TRBV10-3, the J gene TRBJ2-3, with D possibly being TRBD2 (7 bases). V lost 2 bases, J lost 1 base, and 19 bases lay in between. The V gene's germline CDR1 is ENHRY and CDR2 SYGVKD. CDR3 size: 18 residues.

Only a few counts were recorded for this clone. The CDR3 region has the DNA TGCGCCAGCAGCCAGGTGATGGGCTCACCCCTCCACTTT. Translation: CASSQVMGSPLHF. The V call is TRBV4-1, the J call TRBJ1-6; no reliable D call. V was trimmed by 3 bases and J by 10 bases, leaving 10 bases between them. The germline gives CDR1 MGHRA, CDR2 YSYEKL. This CDR3 has 13 residues.

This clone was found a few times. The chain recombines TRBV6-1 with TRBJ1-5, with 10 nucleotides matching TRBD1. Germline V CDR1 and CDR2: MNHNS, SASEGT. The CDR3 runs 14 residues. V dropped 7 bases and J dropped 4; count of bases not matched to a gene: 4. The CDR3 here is CASTPGQGNQPQHF. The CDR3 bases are TGTGCCAGCACCCCGGGACAGGGGAATCAGCCCCAGCATTTT.